Presented here are 2 T cell receptor beta chains from one specimen sequenced in a study of CD8+ T cells in alopecia areata (dated by TCRdb to between 2017 and 2018). In light of the paper, this sample's time point label describes: baseline before oral tofacitinib. Library construction relied on the immunoSEQ multiplex PCR assay. RNA was extracted from all samples and reverse transcribed into cDNA as template for TCR sequencing. Sourced from immuneACCESS, this table was stored by TCRdb with only in-frame sequences that have V and J called. A share of the clones is absent; for the studies checked, an unresolved V gene accounts for under half, and the remainder has no known explanation. The sample table holds about 140,000 clones, of which about 47% were seen once. The top ten clonotypes cover about 1% of the sample. Here the sequenced sample was CD4+ T cells sorted from blood, taken at week 0. These receptor sequences come from a human donor with alopecia areata.

The CDR3, as DNA: TGCGCCAGCAGCTTTCTACGGGAGGGGGAGACCCAGTACTTC. This translates into CASSFLREGETQYF. V and J are TRBV5-1 and TRBJ2-5, with 8 bases fitting TRBD2. The CDR3 length is 14 residues. V gave up 2 bases and J gave up 5 bases; unmatched junction bases: 5. Germline V lookup: CDR1 SGHRS, CDR2 YFSETQ.

CDR3 amino acids: CAWSGNYGYTF. The CDR3 nucleotides are TGTGCCTGGAGTGGCAACTATGGCTACACCTTC. This chain links TRBV30 with TRBJ1-2; D is ambiguous. V gave up 1 base and J gave up 2 bases, with 2 bases separating them. CDR3 length: 11 amino acids. Germline CDR1 is GTSNPN and CDR2 is SVGIG (reference sequence).